These 18 T cell receptor beta chains were sequenced from one sample in a study of blood T cell repertoires in COVID-19. Sequencing used immunoSEQ multiplex PCR; TCRdb keeps in-frame clones, though not all of them. The sample has hundreds of thousands of clones, approximately 91% seen once. Sequencing input: peripheral blood. These receptors were collected from a man aged 35-49 years with acute or convalescent COVID-19.

This chain connects TRBV6-5 to TRBJ2-2; 7 bases align to TRBD1. Germline CDR1 is MNHEY and CDR2 is SVGAGI. The CDR3 totals 13 residues. With V trimmed by 6 bases and J by 6 bases, 4 bases remained unmatched. DNA for the CDR3: TGTGCCAGCAGGCTACAGGGGTCCGGGGAGCTGTTTTTT. It specifies CASRLQGSGELFF.

This sequence joins TRBV28 and TRBJ2-7, with 7 bases fitting TRBD2. The length of the CDR3 is 13 residues. With 6 bases clipped from V and 2 bases from J, the junction kept 4 bases outside the gene matches. Germline values: CDR1 MDHEN, CDR2 SYDVKM. The CDR3 region has the DNA TGTGCCAGCAGGATCCGGGGGGCCTACGAGCAGTACTTC. This translates into CASRIRGAYEQYF.

This clone has just a few counts. V gene TRBV11-3 combines with J gene TRBJ2-1; 8 positions match TRBD2. V was pared by 5 bases and J by 8 bases, with 5 bases of the junction left unmatched. The CDR3 is 13 residues long. The germline V gene encodes CDR1 SGHNT and CDR2 YENEEA. DNA for the CDR3: TGTGCCAGCAGCCTGGGACTAGAGTATGAGCAGTTCTTC. It translates to CASSLGLEYEQFF.

The V and J genes are TRBV24-1 and TRBJ2-5; TRBD2 might be the D (6 bases). Looked up from germline, CDR1 is KGHDR and CDR2 is SFDVKD. The CDR3 is 17 residues long. V lost 4 bases to trimming and J lost 4 bases, with 21 bases between them. The CDR3 DNA sequence: TGTGCCACCAGTGACCCGGGGGACCCCGAGCGGTTAGAGACCCAGTACTTC. The encoded protein is CATSDPGDPERLETQYF.

The chain recombines TRBV19 with TRBJ1-1; a weak D match, TRBD1 (6 bases). Germline assignment: CDR1 LNHDA and CDR2 SQIVND (reference sequence). Trimming took off 2 bases at V and 6 bases at J, with 16 bases between the two ends. The length of the CDR3 is 15 residues. CDR3 region: CASSIRARGRAEAFF. CDR3 in DNA: TGTGCCAGTAGTATAAGGGCCAGGGGACGAGCTGAAGCTTTCTTT.

The chain carries TRBV5-1 and TRBJ2-5; tentatively, D is TRBD1 (5 bases). Germline V gives CDR1 SGHRS, CDR2 YFSETQ. The CDR3 totals 14 residues. V shed 5 bases and J shed 2 bases, with 13 bases lying between them. The CDR3 DNA sequence: TGCGCCAGCAGTATTCAGGGTGGGCAAGAGACCCAGTACTTC. It encodes CASSIQGGQETQYF.

The chain employs TRBV27 and TRBJ2-7; D is perhaps TRBD1 (5 bases). The germline V gene encodes CDR1 MNHEY and CDR2 SMNVEV (reference sequence). V was trimmed by 5 bases and J by 0 bases, leaving 17 bases between them. This CDR3 has 16 amino acids. CDR3: CASSKQGIPSSYEQYF. The CDR3 region has the DNA TGTGCCAGCAGTAAGCAGGGAATACCCAGCTCCTACGAGCAGTACTTC.

This rearrangement joins TRBV29-1 to TRBJ2-7; TRBD2 matches at 7 bases. The V and J ends lost 5 bases and 0 bases, in that order; junction bases with no gene match: 7. This CDR3 has 14 amino acids. CDR1 is SQVTM and CDR2 is ANQGSEA in the germline V gene. CDR3 region: CSVSGIGSSYEQYF. The CDR3 DNA is TGCAGCGTTAGCGGGATTGGCAGCTCCTACGAGCAGTACTTC.

The V call is TRBV27, the J call TRBJ1-1; TRBD1 is a possible D gene (6 bases). This CDR3 is 14 amino acids long. Germline V lookup: CDR1 MNHEY, CDR2 SMNVEV (reference sequence). V lost 5 bases, J lost 2 bases, and 12 bases lay in between. The CDR3 DNA reads as TGTGCCAGCAGTGAACAGGGATTTAACACTGAAGCTTTCTTT. It translates to CASSEQGFNTEAFF.

V and J are TRBV24-1 and TRBJ2-5, with no clear D. The germline CDR1 and CDR2 sequences are KGHDR and SFDVKD. Trimming left V 3 bases short and J 1 base short, with 5 bases between. This CDR3 is built from 13 residues. CDR3 loop: CATSDPIQETQYF. In DNA form, the CDR3 reads TGTGCCACCAGTGATCCCATCCAAGAGACCCAGTACTTC.

This chain joins TRBV4-1 and TRBJ1-2, with D perhaps TRBD1 (5 bases). Looked up from germline, CDR1 is MGHRA and CDR2 is YSYEKL. V lost 2 bases and J 5 bases, leaving 12 bases between the germline ends. This CDR3 has 14 amino acids. DNA for the CDR3: TGCGCCAGCAGCCAAAACCAGGGTACTTATGGCTACACCTTC. Its protein is CASSQNQGTYGYTF.

The V and J genes are TRBV6-2 or TRBV6-3 and TRBJ1-2, with 7 bases aligning to TRBD1. Germline assignment: CDR1 MNHEY and CDR2 SVGEGT. V dropped 0 bases and J dropped 2; count of bases not matched to a gene: 6. The CDR3 is 16 amino acids. CDR3 protein: CASSYSIRQGNYGYTF. The CDR3 coding sequence is TGTGCCAGCAGTTACTCGATTCGACAGGGAAACTATGGCTACACCTTC.

The J gene is TRBJ1-2, the V gene TRBV12-3 or TRBV12-4; TRBD1 is a possible D gene (5 bases). The CDR3 spans 11 residues. The ends were cut back, 1 base at V and 9 bases at J, with 6 bases in the middle. Written as DNA, the CDR3 is TGTGCCAGCAGTTTAGAGGGGCGCTACACCTTC. Its protein is CASSLEGRYTF.

J is TRBJ2-3 and V is TRBV7-2, with D tentatively TRBD2 (6 bases). V lost 4 bases and J lost 1, with 12 bases in between. The CDR3 spans 15 residues. The germline V gene encodes CDR1 SGHTA and CDR2 FQGNSA. This chain's CDR3 is CASSSEGRGTDTQYF. DNA for the CDR3: TGTGCCAGCAGCTCGGAGGGCCGGGGCACAGATACGCAGTATTTT.

In its sample, this clone was seen a few times. This chain joins TRBV2 and TRBJ1-6, with TRBD1 matching 8 bases. V shed 7 bases and J 9 bases; nucleotides not matched to a gene: 8. CDR3 length: 14 amino acids. Germline CDR1 is SNHLY and CDR2 is FYNNEI. The CDR3 sequence: CASIPDRDSSPLHF. DNA for the CDR3: TGTGCCAGCATCCCGGACAGGGATAGTTCACCCCTCCACTTT.

The V gene is TRBV29-1, the J gene TRBJ1-4, with unresolved D. V was pared by 4 bases and J by 1 base, with 7 bases between. The CDR3 has 13 amino acids. Germline V CDR1 and CDR2: SQVTM, ANQGSEA. CDR3 amino acids: CSVVPVTNEKLFF. The CDR3, as DNA: TGCAGCGTTGTTCCTGTAACTAATGAAAAACTGTTTTTT. Drawing the rest from reference TRBV29-1 and TRBJ1-4, the complete variable domain is SAVISQKPSRDICQRGTSLTIQCQVDSQVTMMFWYRQQPGQSLTLIATANQGSEATYESGFVIDKFPISRPNLTFSTLTVSNMSPEDSSIYLCSVVPVTNEKLFFGSGTQLSVL.

This chain links TRBV2 with TRBJ1-1; the D gene is possibly TRBD1 (5 bases). The CDR3 is 12 amino acids. Per the germline V gene, CDR1 is SNHLY and CDR2 is FYNNEI. V was cut by 8 bases and J by 5 bases, with 12 bases left in between. CDR3 protein: CASAGVETEAFF. The CDR3 DNA reads TGTGCCAGCGCGGGGGTCGAGACTGAAGCTTTCTTT.

The genes are TRBV7-9 and TRBJ1-1; tentatively, D is TRBD1 (5 bases). The CDR3 is made up of 15 amino acids. Germline V gene lookup returns CDR1 SEHNR and CDR2 FQNEAQ (reference sequence). V lost 5 bases, J lost 4 bases, and 17 bases lay in between. The CDR3 DNA follows: TGTGCCAGCAGCCCGCGGGACTTCCGAGGCACTGAAGCTTTCTTT. Amino acid sequence: CASSPRDFRGTEAFF.